Below are 9 T cell receptor beta chains sequenced from a single sample in a study of OX40 agonist ivuxolimab in advanced cancers. Here immunoSEQ multiplex PCR was the method, and the copy in TCRdb shows in-frame clones only, minus some. The profile shows around 56,000 clones, around 90% of them singletons. This sample comprised CD4+ or CD8+ T cells sorted from blood, obtained in a trial of the OX40 agonist ivuxolimab. The receptor source for this set is an adult with an advanced solid tumor such as melanoma, head and neck, liver or kidney cancer.

This clone was found once. This chain uses TRBV27 with TRBJ2-1; 8 bases are shared with TRBD2. CDR3 size: 15 residues. Germline lookup yields CDR1 MNHEY and CDR2 SMNVEV (reference sequence). J was trimmed by 4 bases and V by 2 bases; bases with no gene match: 4. The CDR3 loop is CASSLTAGAYNEQFF. The DNA for the CDR3 is TGTGCCAGCAGTTTAACAGCGGGAGCTTACAATGAGCAGTTCTTC.

The chain carries TRBV6-5 and TRBJ1-1, with no clear D. The V end was cut by 5 bases, the J end by 0 bases, with 10 bases between. The CDR3 totals 14 residues. Per germline, CDR1 MNHEY and CDR2 SVGAGI. Here the CDR3 reads CASSQRGMNTEAFF. The CDR3 DNA is TGTGCCAGCAGTCAAAGAGGCATGAACACTGAAGCTTTCTTT.

This sequence joins TRBV2 and TRBJ1-2; D remains unclear. Deletions cut 11 bases from V and 6 bases from J, with 16 bases between. The germline CDR1 and CDR2 sequences are SNHLY and FYNNEI. This CDR3 comprises 12 residues. The CDR3 region has the DNA TGTGCCCAGCGGTGGGGTCCCCATGGCTACACCTTC. Amino acid sequence: CAQRWGPHGYTF.

This chain links TRBV5-1 with TRBJ2-7; maybe TRBD2 (6 bases). Germline loops: CDR1 SGHRS, CDR2 YFSETQ. The length of the CDR3 is 14 residues. Trimming cost V 4 bases and J 3 bases, with 14 bases left between them. For the CDR3, the DNA is TGCGCCAGCAGCGGGGGACTTCCTCACTACGAGCAGTACTTC. Translating it yields CASSGGLPHYEQYF.

The chain has TRBV5-6 and TRBJ2-7; the D gene is possibly TRBD2 (8 bases). CDR3 length equals 16 residues. Germline V CDR1 and CDR2: SGHDT, YYEEEE. The CDR3 here is CTRSPRGGRGAGEQYF. In DNA form, the CDR3 reads TGTACCCGCAGCCCCCGGGGGGGCAGGGGGGCGGGCGAGCAGTACTTC.

The table lists this clone with a few counts. The chain recombines TRBV7-2 with TRBJ2-1; D gene ambiguous. The CDR3 has 10 amino acids. V was shortened by 8 bases and J by 1 base, with 0 bases between the two germline ends. The germline V gene encodes CDR1 SGHTA and CDR2 FQGNSA. CDR3 amino acids: CASSYNEQFF. The CDR3 bases are TGTGCCAGCTCCTACAATGAGCAGTTCTTC.

CDR3 in amino acids: CASSIPAISGELFF. The CDR3 region has the DNA TGTGCCAGTAGTATCCCCGCAATTTCCGGGGAGCTGTTTTTT. The V call is TRBV19, the J call TRBJ2-2; D is unresolved. V was pared by 3 bases and J by 6 bases, with 11 bases between. Germline CDR1 and CDR2: LNHDA and SQIVND (reference sequence). The CDR3 has 14 amino acids.

In its sample, this clone was seen once. CDR3 nucleotide sequence: TGTGCCACCAGCCCAGGGACAGCCTACAGTCAGCCCCAGCATTTT. Protein sequence: CATSPGTAYSQPQHF. The chain uses TRBV15 and TRBJ1-5; 7 bases match TRBD1. Germline lookup yields CDR1 LNHNV and CDR2 YYDKDF (reference sequence). Unmatched junction bases numbered 10, after V lost 5 bases and J lost 6 bases. This CDR3 comprises 15 residues.

The chain carries TRBV9 and TRBJ1-3, with no clear D. The CDR3 sequence is 14 residues long. The V gene's germline CDR1 is SGDLS and CDR2 YYNGEE. Trimming pared 5 bases from V and 0 bases from J, leaving 9 bases between. The CDR3 nucleotides read TGTGCCAGCAGAGGACTGTCCTCTGGAAACACCATATATTTT. This codes for CASRGLSSGNTIYF.